These 8 T cell receptor beta chains were all obtained from the same sample, sequenced in a study of T cells after yellow fever vaccination. TCRdb re-called the 5' RACE reads through MiXCR, storing one row per CDR3 protein. Here the sample spans 300,000 to 400,000 distinct CDR3 sequences, about 4% being singletons. The sequences come from PBMCs, collected 5 days after the yellow fever booster vaccination. These receptors all come from a man between 18 and 35 years old who received the YFV17D yellow fever vaccine.

This clonotype was observed at least ten times. At one end, the junction sequence differs from germline, possibly due to a read error. The chain has TRBV9 and TRBJ1-1; no firm D call. The CDR3 is 8 residues long. In germline, CDR1 is SGDLS, CDR2 YYNGEE. CDR3 DNA: TGTGCCAGCAGCCTGGACGCTTTT. Translating gives CASSLDAF.

This chain links TRBV11-3 with TRBJ2-7, with 8 bases that match TRBD2. CDR3 length equals 14 residues. V lost 10 bases to trimming and J lost 7 bases; unmatched junction nucleotides: 15. Per the germline V gene, CDR1 is SGHNT and CDR2 is YENEEA. CDR3 sequence reads: CANGGWDTGGEQYV. In DNA, the CDR3 is TGTGCCAACGGAGGGTGGGACACGGGAGGGGAGCAGTACGTC.

This clonotype has at least ten counts. This rearrangement joins TRBV3-1 to TRBJ2-7; D tentatively reads TRBD1 or TRBD2 (6 bases each). Trimming cost V 5 bases and J 3 bases, with 11 bases left between them. CDR1 and CDR2 from the germline V gene are LGHDT and YNNKEL (reference sequence). The CDR3 has 13 amino acids. The CDR3: CASSFEGGYEQYF. CDR3 nucleotides: TGTGCCAGCAGCTTCGAGGGGGGCTACGAGCAGTACTTC.

In its sample, this clonotype was seen many times. The rearrangement uses TRBV29-1 and TRBJ2-5; D may correspond to TRBD1 or TRBD2 (6 bases each). The germline V gene encodes CDR1 SQVTM and CDR2 ANQGSEA. The CDR3 extends over 13 amino acids. Trimming removed 5 bases from V and 3 bases from J, with 13 bases in between. Written as DNA, the CDR3 is TGCAGCGTTACGTGGGGGGCCGAAGAGACCCAGTACTTC. It translates to CSVTWGAEETQYF.

The sample holds many counts of this clonotype. This rearrangement joins TRBV6-5 to TRBJ1-5; D might be TRBD1 (5 bases). CDR1 is MNHEY and CDR2 is SVGAGI in the germline V gene. This CDR3 is built from 15 residues. V was shortened by 3 bases and J by 5 bases, with 14 bases between the two germline ends. The CDR3 DNA follows: TGTGCCAGCAGTTATTCGGGAGGGGAGGATCAGCCCCAGCATTTT. The encoded protein is CASSYSGGEDQPQHF.

About this clonotype: A much larger clone lies one base from this, so it may be a read error. The genes are TRBV11-2 and TRBJ1-6; weak D call: TRBD1 (5 bases). Germline V gene data show CDR1 as SGHAT and CDR2 as FQNNGV. The CDR3 is 13 amino acids. Here the CDR3 DNA reads TGTGCCAGCAGCTTGGGGGAGGGTTCAACCCTCCACTTT. Translated: CASSLGEGSTLHF.

V usage is TRBV12-3 or TRBV12-4 and J usage is TRBJ1-1; D uncertain. CDR3 length equals 13 residues. The V end lost 5 bases, the J end lost 5 bases, and 12 bases lay between the germline ends. The CDR3: CASSEAGYTEAFF. The CDR3 DNA reads as TGTGCCAGCAGTGAGGCCGGCTATACTGAAGCTTTCTTT.

This clonotype has at least ten counts. The chain combines TRBV20-1 with TRBJ1-2; unclear D gene. The germline V gene encodes CDR1 DFQATT and CDR2 SNEGSKA (reference sequence). V lost 4 bases to trimming and J lost 10 bases, with 19 bases between them. This CDR3 is 13 amino acids long. The CDR3: CSAIWQSKGVYTF. Here the CDR3 DNA reads TGCAGTGCTATCTGGCAATCAAAGGGTGTCTACACCTTC.